This paragraph reports one T cell receptor beta chain. This clone was picked up a small number of times. This receptor's antigen is unknown. One base away there is no much larger clone; base qualities are not given. The data belong to a study of blood T cell repertoires in COVID-19 (TCRdb year 2020). In terms of the full investigation: The collaborator samples originated in the United States, Italy and Spain and spanned the acute and convalescent phases of COVID-19. The prospective study material was composed of cDNA or gDNA derived from T cells, B-cell-depleted T cells, or PBMCs. The dataset comprised deeply sampled blood TCRbeta repertoires from subjects exposed to, actively infected with, or recovered from COVID-19. The repertoires were released in a freely available public database meant as a resource for research on the immune response to SARS-CoV-2. The samples were drawn from two sources: the first 160 participants of the ongoing ImmuneRACE study, and some 1,300 subjects contributed by 6 global collaborators. Nearly every sample came with metadata listing a de-identified subject ID, COVID-19 status, age in years and sex. HLA class I and class II types, where available, came from metadata supplied by the sample provider rather than from assay-based typing.

General conclusions and limits of the study: The quantity of clinical and demographic metadata differed by source and by participant and was supplied without curation.

The collaborating institutions used their own protocols to collect whole blood in K2EDTA tubes. Collaborator samples were shipped for TCRbeta analysis as frozen whole blood, isolated PBMCs, or DNA extracted from either sample type. The immunoSEQ Assay, a bias-controlled multiplex PCR, was used to amplify TCRbeta CDR3 regions from genomic DNA. The study's processing was this. Nucleated cell counts per sample were estimated from amplification of reference gene primers within the assay. Sequence reads were collapsed and filtered to measure the absolute abundance of every unique TCRbeta CDR3 rearrangement. For each sample, productive Simpson clonality was calculated as the square root of Simpson's diversity index over productive rearrangements. TCRdb holds this immuneACCESS table with in-frame rearrangements only. Some clones are missing; in checked studies, unresolved V genes explain under half, and the rest has no known cause. V and J calls and clone size are copied from that table; D and trimming were computed from the DNA. The sample records approximately 74,000 clones, 88% of which are singletons. The ten largest clones take up 1% to 1.5% of the sample.

The receptor was isolated from a woman aged 60-75 years with acute or convalescent COVID-19. Sequencing input: peripheral blood.

The CDR3 loop reads CASSLDIGANTGELFF. The sequence in DNA is TGCGCCAGCAGCTTGGATATCGGAGCGAACACCGGGGAGCTGTTTTTT. The sequence joins TRBV5-1 to TRBJ2-2; no D gene is confidently identified. Based on the germline V gene, the CDR1 and CDR2 sequences are SGHRS and YFSETQ. From the cysteine through the phenylalanine, the CDR3 covers 16 amino acids. Only the CDR3 DNA stays, 48 bases, in frame from base 1. V sheds 0 bases and J sheds 0 bases, leaving 9 bases between their ends.